Below, 9 T cell receptor beta chains from the same sample are listed, as sequenced in a study of cytomegalovirus exposure and HLA in healthy donors. PCR used 60 Vbeta primers and 13 Jbeta primers. Method: immunoSEQ multiplex PCR; TCRdb's copy keeps in-frame clones and lacks some. This sample has more than 95,000 clones, with about four fifths found just once. Specimen: PBMCs. The source is a female donor in good health and CMV-seropositive.

The gene calls are TRBV7-8 and TRBJ1-5; 11 nucleotides agree with TRBD1. V was clipped by 1 base and J by 5 bases; unmatched bases: 7. This CDR3 is built from 17 residues. Germline loops: CDR1 SGHVS, CDR2 FQNEAQ. The CDR3 bases are TGTGCCAGCAGCTTAGGGGTCAGGACAGGGGGCTATCAGCCCCAGCATTTT. This encodes CASSLGVRTGGYQPQHF.

The chain employs TRBV5-6 and TRBJ1-1; no reliable D call. From germline, CDR1 is SGHDT and CDR2 YYEEEE. The V end lost 2 bases, the J end lost 2 bases, and 7 bases lay between the germline ends. The CDR3 is 13 amino acids. The CDR3 DNA is TGTGCCAGCAGCTTTCAGGAAAACACTGAAGCTTTCTTT. This codes for CASSFQENTEAFF.

CDR3 residues: CASSLYGRTGYSYEQYF. The CDR3 DNA is TGTGCCAGCAGCTTGTACGGGAGGACAGGGTATTCCTACGAGCAGTACTTC. The chain has TRBV7-8 and TRBJ2-7; possible D gene TRBD1, 8 bases. Trimming cost V 3 bases and J 1 base, with 19 bases left between them. This CDR3 has 17 residues. Looked up from germline, CDR1 is SGHVS and CDR2 is FQNEAQ.

This clone was detected a few times. The chain employs TRBV2 and TRBJ2-5; D unresolved. The CDR3 covers 11 residues. CDR1 and CDR2 from the germline V gene are SNHLY and FYNNEI. V lost 8 bases to trimming and J lost 2 bases, with 6 bases between them. In DNA, the CDR3 is TGTGCCAGCGCTAGTCAAGAGACCCAGTACTTC. Translating it yields CASASQETQYF.

The rearrangement links TRBV5-6 to TRBJ1-1; 9 positions match TRBD1. Per the germline V gene, CDR1 is SGHDT and CDR2 is YYEEEE. Unmatched junction bases numbered 9, after V lost 0 bases and J lost 9 bases. This CDR3 has 15 residues. The CDR3 DNA sequence: TGTGCCAGCAGCTTGGCCCTCCGGGACAGGGTAAAAGCTTTCTTT. It specifies CASSLALRDRVKAFF. Based on the CDR3 plus reference TRBV5-6 and TRBJ1-1, the full variable domain is DAGVTQSPTHLIKTRGQQVTLRCSPKSGHDTVSWYQQALGQGPQFIFQYYEEEERQRGNFPDRFSGHQFPNYSSELNVNALLLGDSALYLCASSLALRDRVKAFFGQGTRLTVV.

About this clone: Other DNA variants within this sample encode the same CDR3. The V gene is TRBV19, the J gene TRBJ2-5; 9 bases fit TRBD1. CDR3 length equals 13 residues. Germline values: CDR1 LNHDA, CDR2 SQIVND (reference sequence). J was trimmed by 3 bases and V by 8 bases; bases with no gene match: 4. CDR3 residues: CASSRDREETQYF. The CDR3 region has the DNA TGTGCCAGTTCCAGGGACAGGGAAGAGACCCAGTACTTC.

The chain uses TRBV30 and TRBJ1-1, with D uncertain. Germline CDR1 is GTSNPN and CDR2 is SVGIG (reference sequence). This CDR3 is 15 amino acids long. V gave up 0 bases and J gave up 0 bases, with 11 bases separating them. This CDR3 reads CAWSVPGFMNTEAFF. DNA of the CDR3: TGTGCCTGGAGTGTACCGGGATTCATGAACACTGAAGCTTTCTTT.

V usage is TRBV5-1 and J usage is TRBJ2-7; a possible D gene is TRBD2 (6 bases). Germline V lookup: CDR1 SGHRS, CDR2 YFSETQ. The CDR3 totals 14 residues. Trimming shortened V by 2 bases and J by 4 bases, and 13 bases separated the two germline ends. CDR3: CASSFGRDPYEQYF. In nucleotides, the CDR3 is TGCGCCAGCAGCTTCGGGCGGGACCCTTACGAGCAGTACTTC.

The chain employs TRBV19 and TRBJ2-3, with D maybe TRBD1 (5 bases). CDR1 LNHDA and CDR2 SQIVND come from the germline V gene (reference sequence). The CDR3 covers 14 residues. V shed 5 bases and J shed 4 bases, with 13 bases lying between them. The CDR3: CASSPNSGSDTQYF. Written as DNA, the CDR3 is TGTGCCAGTAGTCCAAACTCAGGGTCAGATACGCAGTATTTT.